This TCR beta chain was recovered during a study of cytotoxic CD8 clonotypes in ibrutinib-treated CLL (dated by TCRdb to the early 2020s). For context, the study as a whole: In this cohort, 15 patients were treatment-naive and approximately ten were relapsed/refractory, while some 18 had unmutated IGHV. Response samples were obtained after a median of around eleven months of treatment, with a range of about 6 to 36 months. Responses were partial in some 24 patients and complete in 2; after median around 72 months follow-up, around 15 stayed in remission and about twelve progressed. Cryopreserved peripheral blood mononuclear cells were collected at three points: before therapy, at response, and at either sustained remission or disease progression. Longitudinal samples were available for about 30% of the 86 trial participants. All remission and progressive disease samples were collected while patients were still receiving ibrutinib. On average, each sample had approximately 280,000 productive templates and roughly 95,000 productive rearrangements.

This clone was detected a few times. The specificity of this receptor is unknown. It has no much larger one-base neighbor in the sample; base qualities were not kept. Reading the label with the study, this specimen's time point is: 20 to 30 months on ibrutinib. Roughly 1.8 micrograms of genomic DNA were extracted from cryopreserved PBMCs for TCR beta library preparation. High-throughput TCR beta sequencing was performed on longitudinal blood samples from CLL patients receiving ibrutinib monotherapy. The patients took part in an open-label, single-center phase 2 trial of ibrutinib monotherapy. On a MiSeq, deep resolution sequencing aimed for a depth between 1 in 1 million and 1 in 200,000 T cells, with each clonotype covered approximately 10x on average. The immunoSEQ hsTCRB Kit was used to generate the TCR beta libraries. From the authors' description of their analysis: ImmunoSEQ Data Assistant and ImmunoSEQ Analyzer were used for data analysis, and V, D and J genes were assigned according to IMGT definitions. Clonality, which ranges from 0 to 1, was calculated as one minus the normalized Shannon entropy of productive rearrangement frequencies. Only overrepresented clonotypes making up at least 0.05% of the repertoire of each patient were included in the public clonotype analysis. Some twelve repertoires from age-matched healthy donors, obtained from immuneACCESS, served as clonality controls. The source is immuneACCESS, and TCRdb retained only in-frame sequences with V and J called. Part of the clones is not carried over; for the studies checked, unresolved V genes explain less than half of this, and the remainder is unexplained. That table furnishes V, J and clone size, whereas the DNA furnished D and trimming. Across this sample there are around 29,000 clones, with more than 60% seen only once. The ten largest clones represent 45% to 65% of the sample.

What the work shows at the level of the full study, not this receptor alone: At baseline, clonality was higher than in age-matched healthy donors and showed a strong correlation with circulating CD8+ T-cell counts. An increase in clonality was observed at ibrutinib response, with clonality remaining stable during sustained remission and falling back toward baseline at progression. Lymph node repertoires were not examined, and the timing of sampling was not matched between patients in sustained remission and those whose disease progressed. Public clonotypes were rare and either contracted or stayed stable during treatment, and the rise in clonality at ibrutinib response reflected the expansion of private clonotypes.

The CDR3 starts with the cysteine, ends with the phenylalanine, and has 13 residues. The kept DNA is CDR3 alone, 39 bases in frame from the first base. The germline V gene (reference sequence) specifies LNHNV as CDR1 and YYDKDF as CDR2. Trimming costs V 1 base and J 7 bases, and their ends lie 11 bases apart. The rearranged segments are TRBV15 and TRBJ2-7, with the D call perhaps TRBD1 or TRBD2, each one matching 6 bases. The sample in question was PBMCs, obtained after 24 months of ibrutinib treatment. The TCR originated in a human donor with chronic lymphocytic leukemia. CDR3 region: CATSRGGAREQYF. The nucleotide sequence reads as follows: TGTGCCACCAGCAGAGGGGGGGCGCGGGAGCAGTACTTC.